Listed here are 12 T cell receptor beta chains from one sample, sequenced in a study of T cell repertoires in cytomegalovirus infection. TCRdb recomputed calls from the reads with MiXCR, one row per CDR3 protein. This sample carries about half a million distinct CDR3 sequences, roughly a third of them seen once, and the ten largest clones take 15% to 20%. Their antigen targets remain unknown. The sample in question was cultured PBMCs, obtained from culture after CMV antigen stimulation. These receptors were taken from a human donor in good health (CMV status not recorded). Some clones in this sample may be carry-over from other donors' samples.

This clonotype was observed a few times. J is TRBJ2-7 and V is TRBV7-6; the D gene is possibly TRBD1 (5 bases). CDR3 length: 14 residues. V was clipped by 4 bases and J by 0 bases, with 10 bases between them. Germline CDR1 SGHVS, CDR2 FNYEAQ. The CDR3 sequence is CASSSFDSSYEQYF. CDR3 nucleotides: TGTGCCAGCAGCTCCTTTGACAGCTCCTACGAGCAGTACTTC.

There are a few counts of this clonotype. CDR3 coding DNA: TGTGCCAGCAGTGACGGGTTTGGACAGCCCCAGCATTTT. This sequence encodes CASSDGFGQPQHF. V usage is TRBV27 and J usage is TRBJ1-5; D not resolved. The germline gives CDR1 MNHEY, CDR2 SMNVEV (reference sequence). This CDR3 has 13 amino acids. Trimming took off 5 bases at V and 7 bases at J, with 12 bases between the two ends.

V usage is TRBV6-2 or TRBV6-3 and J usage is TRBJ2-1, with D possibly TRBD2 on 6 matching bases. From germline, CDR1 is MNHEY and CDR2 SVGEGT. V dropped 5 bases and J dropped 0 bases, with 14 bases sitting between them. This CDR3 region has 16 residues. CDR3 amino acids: CASSRAGPSSYNEQFF. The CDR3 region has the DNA TGTGCCAGCAGTAGGGCGGGACCGAGCTCCTACAATGAGCAGTTCTTC.

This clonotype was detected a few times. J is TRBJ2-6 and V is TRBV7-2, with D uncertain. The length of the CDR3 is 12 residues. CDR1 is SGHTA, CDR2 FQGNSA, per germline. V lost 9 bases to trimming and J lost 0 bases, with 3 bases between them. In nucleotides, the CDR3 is TGTGCCAGTCACTCTGGGGCCAACGTCCTGACTTTC. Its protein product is CASHSGANVLTF.

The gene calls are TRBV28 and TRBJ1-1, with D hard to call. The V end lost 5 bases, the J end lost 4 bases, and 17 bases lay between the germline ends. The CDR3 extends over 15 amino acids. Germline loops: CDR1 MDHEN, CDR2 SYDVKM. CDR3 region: CASSPSERLGTEAFF. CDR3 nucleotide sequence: TGTGCCAGCAGTCCCTCGGAAAGGCTGGGCACTGAAGCTTTCTTT.

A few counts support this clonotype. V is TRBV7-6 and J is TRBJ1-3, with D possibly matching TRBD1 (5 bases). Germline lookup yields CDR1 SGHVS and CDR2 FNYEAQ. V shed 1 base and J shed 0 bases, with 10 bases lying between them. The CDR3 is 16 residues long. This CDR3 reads CASSLGTFISGNTIYF. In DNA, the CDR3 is TGTGCCAGCAGCTTAGGGACATTCATCTCTGGAAACACCATATATTTT.

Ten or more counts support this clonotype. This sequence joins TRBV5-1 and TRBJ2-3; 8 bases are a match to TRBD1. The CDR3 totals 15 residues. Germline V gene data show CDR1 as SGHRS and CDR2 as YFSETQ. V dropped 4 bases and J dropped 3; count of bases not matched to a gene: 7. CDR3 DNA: TGCGCCAGCAGCCTCGGACAGGGTGGTACAGATACGCAGTATTTT. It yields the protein CASSLGQGGTDTQYF. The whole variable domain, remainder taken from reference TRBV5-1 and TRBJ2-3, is KAGVTQTPRYLIKTRGQQVTLSCSPISGHRSVSWYQQTPGQGLQFLFEYFSETQRNKGNFPGRFSGRQFSNSRSEMNVSTLELGDSALYLCASSLGQGGTDTQYFGPGTRLTVL.

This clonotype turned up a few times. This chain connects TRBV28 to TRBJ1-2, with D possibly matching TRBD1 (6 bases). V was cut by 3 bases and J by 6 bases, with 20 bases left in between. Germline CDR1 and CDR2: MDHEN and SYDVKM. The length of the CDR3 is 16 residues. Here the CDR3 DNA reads TGTGCCAGCAGTTTGAGTTCTGGGGGCAGGGGCGATGGCTACACCTTC. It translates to CASSLSSGGRGDGYTF.

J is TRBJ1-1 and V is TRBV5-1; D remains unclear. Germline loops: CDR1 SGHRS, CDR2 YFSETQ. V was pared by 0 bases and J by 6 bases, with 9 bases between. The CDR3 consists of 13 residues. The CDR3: CASSLVGYSEAFF. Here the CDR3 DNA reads TGCGCCAGCAGCTTGGTTGGGTATTCTGAAGCTTTCTTT. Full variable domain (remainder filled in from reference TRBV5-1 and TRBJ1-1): KAGVTQTPRYLIKTRGQQVTLSCSPISGHRSVSWYQQTPGQGLQFLFEYFSETQRNKGNFPGRFSGRQFSNSRSEMNVSTLELGDSALYLCASSLVGYSEAFFGQGTRLTVV.

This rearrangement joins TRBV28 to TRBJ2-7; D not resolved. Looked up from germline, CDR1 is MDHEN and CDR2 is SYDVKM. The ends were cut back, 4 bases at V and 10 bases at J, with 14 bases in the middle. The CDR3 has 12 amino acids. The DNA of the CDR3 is TGTGCCAGCAGTTCTCTGTTGGAACACCAGTACTTC. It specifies CASSSLLEHQYF.

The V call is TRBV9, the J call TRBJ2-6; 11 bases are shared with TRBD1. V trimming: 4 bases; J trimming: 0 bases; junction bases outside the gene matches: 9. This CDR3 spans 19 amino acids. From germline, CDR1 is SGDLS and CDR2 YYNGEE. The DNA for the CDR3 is TGTGCCAGCAGCTCTCCCGGGACAGGGGGTTCCTCTGGGGCCAACGTCCTGACTTTC. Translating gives CASSSPGTGGSSGANVLTF. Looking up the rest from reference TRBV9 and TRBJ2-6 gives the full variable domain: DSGVTQTPKHLITATGQRVTLRCSPRSGDLSVYWYQQSLDQGLQFLIQYYNGEERAKGNILERFSAQQFPDLHSELNLSSLELGDSALYFCASSSPGTGGSSGANVLTFGAGSRLTVL.

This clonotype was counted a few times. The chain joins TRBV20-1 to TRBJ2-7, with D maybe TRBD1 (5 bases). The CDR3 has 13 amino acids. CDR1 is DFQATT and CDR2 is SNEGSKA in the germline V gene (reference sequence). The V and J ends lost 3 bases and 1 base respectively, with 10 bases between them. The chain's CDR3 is CSARRQGSYEQYV. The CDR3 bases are TGCAGTGCTAGGCGGCAGGGATCCTACGAGCAGTACGTC.